What follows are 17 T cell receptor beta chains derived from one specimen sequenced in a study of CD8 T cells in ankylosing spondylitis. TCRdb reanalysed the 5' RACE reads using MiXCR and keeps one entry per CDR3 protein. The sample holds 300,000 to 350,000 distinct CDR3 sequences, approximately 15% seen once. What was sequenced was blood, either unsorted or a sorted T cell fraction (not recorded which). Receptor source: a male donor with ankylosing spondylitis or in good health (not recorded which).

The chain links TRBV5-1 to TRBJ1-2; D might be TRBD1 (6 bases). Germline V gives CDR1 SGHRS, CDR2 YFSETQ. The CDR3 is 14 amino acids. The germline V and J ends were trimmed by 0 bases and 4 bases, with 10 bases remaining between them. Here the CDR3 reads CASSLDRALYGYTF. CDR3 DNA sequence: TGCGCCAGCAGCTTGGACAGGGCCCTCTATGGCTACACCTTC.

Worth noting for this clonotype: The junction departs from germline at one end; a sequencing error may be responsible. The genes are TRBV20-1 and TRBJ2-7, with D maybe TRBD2 (7 bases). Germline CDR1 and CDR2: DFQATT and SNEGSKA (reference sequence). This CDR3 comprises 15 residues. The CDR3 here is CCARALGGDPREQYF. In DNA, the CDR3 is TGCTGTGCTAGAGCCCTAGGGGGGGATCCTAGGGAGCAGTACTTC.

The rearrangement links TRBV11-1 to TRBJ2-4; the match to TRBD1 covers 8 bases. Trimming took 5 bases from V and 2 from J; bases not matched to a gene: 14. Germline V gene lookup returns CDR1 SGHAT and CDR2 FQDESV (reference sequence). The length of the CDR3 is 18 residues. CDR3 amino acids: CASSPMDRAGLTKNIQYF. Here the CDR3 DNA reads TGTGCCAGCAGCCCTATGGACAGGGCCGGGTTGACCAAAAACATTCAGTACTTC.

Note on this clonotype: At one boundary the junction diverges from the germline segment, which might be a read error. The chain couples TRBV5-1 to TRBJ2-5; no firm D call. The CDR3 runs to 15 residues. From germline, CDR1 is SGHRS and CDR2 YFSETQ. The CDR3 sequence is CASSPPTAFQKTQYF. The DNA of the CDR3 is TGCGCCAGCAGCCCTCCCACAGCCTTCCAAAAGACCCAGTACTTC. Complete variable domain (other parts from reference TRBV5-1 and TRBJ2-5): KAGVTQTPRYLIKTRGQQVTLSCSPISGHRSVSWYQQTPGQGLQFLFEYFSETQRNKGNFPGRFSGRQFSNSRSEMNVSTLELGDSALYLCASSPPTAFQKTQYFGPGTRLLVL.

This clonotype appeared a few times. The rearrangement joins TRBV12-3 or TRBV12-4 to TRBJ1-1; D gene unclear. Trimming cost V 8 bases and J 10 bases, with 14 bases left between them. The CDR3 sequence is 11 residues long. The chain's CDR3 is CASGLQRAAFF. DNA for the CDR3: TGTGCCAGCGGACTACAAAGGGCAGCTTTCTTT.

In this sample, this clonotype turned up many times. The rearrangement joins TRBV5-1 to TRBJ2-5; no definite D call. Trimming cost V 2 bases and J 1 base, with 12 bases left between them. Germline CDR1 and CDR2: SGHRS and YFSETQ. CDR3 length equals 15 residues. Written as DNA, the CDR3 is TGCGCCAGCAGCTTTAAAGGACCTCCCCAAGAGACCCAGTACTTC. As protein: CASSFKGPPQETQYF.

The chain couples TRBV5-1 to TRBJ2-2, with 8 nucleotides matching TRBD1. CDR1 SGHRS and CDR2 YFSETQ come from the germline V gene. CDR3 size: 14 residues. V lost 4 bases to trimming and J lost 6 bases; unmatched junction nucleotides: 5. The CDR3 DNA sequence: TGCGCCAGCAGCGACAGACAGGGGCCCGGGGAGCTGTTTTTT. This translates into CASSDRQGPGELFF.

This chain links TRBV12-3 or TRBV12-4 with TRBJ1-6; D unclear. The V end lost 2 bases, the J end lost 4 bases, and 9 bases lay between the germline ends. CDR3 length: 15 amino acids. The CDR3 nucleotides read TGTGCCAGCAGTTTAACAGAAGTTTATAATTCACCCCTCCACTTT. It encodes CASSLTEVYNSPLHF.

In its sample, this clonotype was seen a few times. The chain employs TRBV11-2 and TRBJ2-5; D not resolved. V dropped 4 bases and J dropped 0 bases, with 9 bases sitting between them. CDR1 and CDR2 (germline): SGHAT, FQNNGV. CDR3 length: 14 residues. The CDR3 region has the DNA TGTGCCAGCAGCTCCCTCAAGTACCAAGAGACCCAGTACTTC. Translating it yields CASSSLKYQETQYF.

The table lists this clonotype with a few counts. This chain joins TRBV2 and TRBJ2-4; no clear D. Germline-derived CDR1 and CDR2 are SNHLY and FYNNEI. Trimming removed 9 bases at V and 7 bases at J, with 13 bases between. CDR3 length: 12 residues. The CDR3 reads CASRVDPNIQYF. The CDR3 DNA reads TGTGCCAGTAGAGTGGACCCGAACATTCAGTACTTC.

This clonotype showed up just a few times. The chain uses TRBV20-1 and TRBJ2-1; 8 bases map to TRBD2. Germline V gene data show CDR1 as DFQATT and CDR2 as SNEGSKA (reference sequence). CDR3 size: 15 residues. Unmatched junction bases numbered 11, after V lost 0 bases and J lost 10 bases. As DNA, the CDR3 is TGCAGTGCTAGAGATGGGAGGCGGGGGGCGAGGGAGCAGTTCTTC. Translation: CSARDGRRGAREQFF.

This clonotype was observed a handful of times. V gene TRBV7-9 combines with J gene TRBJ1-1; D uncertain. The germline gives CDR1 SEHNR, CDR2 FQNEAQ (reference sequence). The CDR3 runs 11 residues. Trimming stripped 6 bases from V and 7 bases from J, with 9 bases between. The CDR3 here is CASRLSGEAFF. CDR3 DNA: TGTGCCAGCAGACTAAGTGGTGAAGCTTTCTTT.

The chain has TRBV6-4 and TRBJ2-3; D assignment may be TRBD1 or TRBD2 (5 bases each). Germline V gene data show CDR1 as MRHNA and CDR2 as SNTAGT. The CDR3 contains 12 residues. V was shortened by 7 bases and J by 7 bases, with 12 bases between the two germline ends. CDR3: CASKGSGHTQYF. DNA of the CDR3: TGTGCCAGCAAGGGGAGTGGACATACGCAGTATTTT.

The chain carries TRBV7-2 and TRBJ2-3; tentatively, D is TRBD1 (6 bases). Germline values: CDR1 SGHTA, CDR2 FQGNSA. This CDR3 is 17 amino acids long. The ends were cut back, 5 bases at V and 0 bases at J, with 18 bases in the middle. The CDR3 DNA is TGTGCCAGCAGCCTCGACAGGACAACGACTAGCACAGATACGCAGTATTTT. Translated: CASSLDRTTTSTDTQYF.

This rearrangement joins TRBV21-1 to TRBJ2-3; TRBD2 was called by the table and not checked on the DNA. TRBV21-1 is given as a pseudogene. The CDR3 loop spans 19 amino acids. The CDR3 DNA sequence: TGTGCCAGCAGCGTAGTTCTTGGACTAGCGGGAGGGAGCACAGATACGCAGTATTTT. Translating gives CASSVVLGLAGGSTDTQYF.

The chain couples TRBV29-1 to TRBJ2-3; D not certain. The length of the CDR3 is 13 residues. The V gene's germline CDR1 is SQVTM and CDR2 ANQGSEA. Trimming took off 6 bases at V and 0 bases at J, with 10 bases between the two ends. The DNA for the CDR3 is TGCAGCGTCTCCCTGGCGAGCACAGATACGCAGTATTTT. Protein: CSVSLASTDTQYF.

The V and J genes are TRBV28 and TRBJ2-2; the match to TRBD2 covers 13 bases. Trimming removed 6 bases from V and 6 bases from J; junction bases left unmatched: 4. Per germline, CDR1 MDHEN and CDR2 SYDVKM. The CDR3 length is 15 residues. The CDR3 spells CASSRLAGGPGELFF. The CDR3 DNA reads as TGTGCCAGCAGCCGACTAGCGGGAGGACCCGGGGAGCTGTTTTTT.